This entry describes one T cell receptor (beta chain). Its matching antigen is unknown. This sample is drawn from a study of T cells in Graves' hyperthyroidism and ophthalmopathy. Study-wide results and caveats: Most clonotypes expanded in the thyroid (above 0.001) were also present in blood. Median prediction lead before ophthalmopathy onset was about 6.5 months with the model.

Across 18 months, stable Graves' hyperthyroidism was marked by no progression to ophthalmopathy. PBMCs were collected from an approximately 9.4 ml volume of fresh peripheral blood. The CDR3 consists of 12 residues. Trimming removed 3 bases from V and 10 bases from J, with 13 bases in between. Germline V gives CDR1 SGDLS, CDR2 YYNGEE. TCR beta CDR3 regions were amplified from RNA transcripts. TCR CDR3 underwent first-round RT-PCR with the HTBI primer set. From the multiplex PCR reads, TCRdb called clonotypes with MiXCR, one entry per CDR3 protein. The table has 300,000 or so distinct CDR3 sequences, roughly 20% seen once.

The chain has TRBV9 and TRBJ1-1, with a weak D call TRBD1 (5 bases). The specimen sequenced was blood. The receptor's source is a woman in her fifties or sixties with Graves' hyperthyroidism. The CDR3 region has the DNA TGTGCCAGCAGCGCCGTGGGGGGGGTAGCTTTCTTT. Translating it yields CASSAVGGVAFF.